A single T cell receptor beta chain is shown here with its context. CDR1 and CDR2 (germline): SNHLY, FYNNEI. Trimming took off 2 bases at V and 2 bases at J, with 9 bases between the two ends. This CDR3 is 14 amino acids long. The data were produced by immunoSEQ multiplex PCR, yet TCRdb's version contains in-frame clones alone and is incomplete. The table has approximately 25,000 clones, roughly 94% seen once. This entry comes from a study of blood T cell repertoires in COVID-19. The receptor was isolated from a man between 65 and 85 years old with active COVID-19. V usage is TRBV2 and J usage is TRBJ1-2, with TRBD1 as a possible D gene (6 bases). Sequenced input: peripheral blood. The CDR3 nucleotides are TGTGCCAGCAGTGAACAGGGGCAGAACTATGGCTACACCTTC. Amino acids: CASSEQGQNYGYTF.